Shown below are 28 T cell receptor beta chains from a single sample sequenced in a study of T cells in Graves' hyperthyroidism and ophthalmopathy. Amplification targeted TCR beta CDR3 regions from RNA transcripts. TCR CDR3 regions were first amplified by RT-PCR with HTBI primers. TCRdb reprocessed the multiplex PCR reads via MiXCR and lists one record per CDR3 protein. The sample holds 600,000 or so distinct CDR3 sequences; roughly 17% are singletons and the top ten take 3.8%. The sample was blood. Receptors were obtained from a woman aged 25 to 39 with Graves' hyperthyroidism.

This clonotype appeared a single time. This chain links TRBV11-1 with TRBJ1-1; D remains ambiguous. CDR3 length: 14 amino acids. CDR1 SGHAT and CDR2 FQDESV come from the germline V gene (reference sequence). V was trimmed by 2 bases and J by 4 bases, leaving 11 bases between them. The CDR3 protein is CASSLIGESTEAFF. Here the CDR3 DNA reads TGTGCCAGCAGCTTAATTGGGGAGAGCACTGAAGCTTTCTTT.

This sequence joins TRBV20-1 and TRBJ2-1; 9 bases fit TRBD1. Unmatched junction bases numbered 11, after V lost 3 bases and J lost 8 bases. CDR3 length: 15 residues. Germline CDR1 and CDR2: DFQATT and SNEGSKA (reference sequence). The CDR3 spells CSASTGTGWVHEQFF. CDR3 nucleotides: TGCAGTGCTAGTACTGGGACAGGGTGGGTCCATGAGCAGTTCTTC.

This clonotype was seen at least ten times. This sequence joins TRBV2 and TRBJ1-2; no clear D. CDR1 and CDR2 from the germline V gene are SNHLY and FYNNEI. The CDR3 extends over 11 amino acids. V was shortened by 1 base and J by 8 bases, with 5 bases between the two germline ends. CDR3 loop: CASSEVRGYTF. The CDR3 DNA follows: TGTGCCAGCAGTGAAGTGAGAGGCTACACCTTC.

This clonotype was seen at least ten times. This chain joins TRBV5-1 and TRBJ2-2; 12 bases are shared with TRBD2. The junction had 4 bases not matched to a gene; V was cut back by 4 bases and J by 6 bases. CDR3 length: 15 residues. CDR1 is SGHRS, CDR2 YFSETQ, per germline. In DNA, the CDR3 is TGCGCCAGCAGCATGACTAGCGGGAGAGCCGGGGAGCTGTTTTTT. Its protein product is CASSMTSGRAGELFF.

This clonotype was seen a few times. The rearrangement joins TRBV6-1 to TRBJ2-3, with D tentatively TRBD2 (5 bases). Per germline, CDR1 MNHNS and CDR2 SASEGT. The CDR3 has 15 residues. Trimming took 6 bases from V and 2 from J, leaving 15 bases between them. The CDR3 DNA reads TGTGCCAGCAGAGGACGGCCGGACTTCACAGATACGCAGTATTTT. Translating it yields CASRGRPDFTDTQYF.

V is TRBV28 and J is TRBJ2-3; 8 bases agree with TRBD2. Germline V gene sequence: CDR1 MDHEN, CDR2 SYDVKM. The CDR3 is 13 amino acids. After removal of 7 bases from V and 5 bases from J, the junction contained 5 bases not matched to a gene. This CDR3 reads CASTGGQVDTQYF. CDR3 nucleotides: TGTGCCAGCACGGGAGGGCAGGTAGATACGCAGTATTTT.

The CDR3: CASSIDLWTSGYNEQFF. For the CDR3, the DNA is TGTGCCAGTAGTATAGATCTTTGGACTAGCGGCTACAATGAGCAGTTCTTC. The chain recombines TRBV19 with TRBJ2-1; 10 positions agree with TRBD2. The CDR3 extends over 17 amino acids. Germline trimming cut 0 bases from V and 3 bases from J; bases unmatched to any gene: 5. The germline gives CDR1 LNHDA, CDR2 SQIVND (reference sequence).

The chain employs TRBV19 and TRBJ2-5; 8 bases fit TRBD1. Germline CDR1 LNHDA, CDR2 SQIVND (reference sequence). There are 16 residues in the CDR3. J was trimmed by 5 bases and V by 6 bases; bases with no gene match: 14. CDR3 amino acids: CASSTSRAGGGETQYF. DNA for the CDR3: TGTGCCAGTAGCACATCGAGGGCAGGGGGCGGTGAGACCCAGTACTTC.

This clonotype has more than one count but fewer than ten. The V call is TRBV20-1, the J call TRBJ2-3, with a possible D match to TRBD2 (6 bases). This CDR3 is built from 14 residues. CDR1 and CDR2 from the germline V gene are DFQATT and SNEGSKA (reference sequence). Trimming took off 3 bases at V and 0 bases at J, with 10 bases between the two ends. The CDR3 bases are TGCAGTGCTAGCGGGAGTTTAAGCACAGATACGCAGTATTTT. As protein: CSASGSLSTDTQYF.

The genes are TRBV5-5 and TRBJ1-3; TRBD1 aligns across 7 bases. Germline V gives CDR1 SGHKS, CDR2 YYEKEE (reference sequence). The CDR3 sequence is 15 residues long. Trimming removed 3 bases from V and 8 bases from J; junction bases left unmatched: 11. The CDR3 region is CASSSGQRGSDTIYF. DNA for the CDR3: TGTGCCAGCAGCTCGGGACAGCGAGGAAGTGACACCATATATTTT.

This clonotype came up many times. This rearrangement joins TRBV18 to TRBJ1-1; 7 bases line up with TRBD1. CDR1 is KGHSH, CDR2 LQKENI, per germline. CDR3 length equals 14 residues. J gave up 1 base and V 4 bases, and 3 bases lay outside the gene matches. CDR3 residues: CASSRDRENTEAFF. CDR3 sequence (DNA): TGTGCCAGCTCACGCGACAGGGAGAACACTGAAGCTTTCTTT. The whole variable domain, filled in from reference TRBV18 and TRBJ1-1, reads NAGVMQNPRHLVRRRGQEARLRCSPMKGHSHVYWYRQLPEEGLKFMVYLQKENIIDESGMPKERFSAEFPKEGPSILRIQQVVRGDSAAYFCASSRDRENTEAFFGQGTRLTVV.

This clonotype was seen more than once but under ten times. In DNA form, the CDR3 reads TGTGCCAGCAGCTTGAACCGAGAAGCTTTCTTT. Protein product: CASSLNREAFF. The chain has TRBV7-9 and TRBJ1-1; D remains ambiguous. V lost 3 bases and J lost 8, with 7 bases in between. This CDR3 comprises 11 residues. Germline loops: CDR1 SEHNR, CDR2 FQNEAQ (reference sequence).

This clonotype was seen more than once but under ten times. The gene calls are TRBV30 and TRBJ2-7; 8 bases line up with TRBD1. This CDR3 is 13 amino acids long. The germline gives CDR1 GTSNPN, CDR2 SVGIG (reference sequence). V shed 1 base, J shed 2 bases, and the junction held 1 base outside the gene matches. The CDR3 DNA is TGTGCCTGGAGTGCAGGGGGCCCCTACGAGCAGTACTTC. Translation: CAWSAGGPYEQYF.

This rearrangement joins TRBV19 to TRBJ2-5; D may correspond to TRBD1 or TRBD2 (5 bases each). Trimming removed 3 bases at V and 3 bases at J, with 11 bases between. Germline V gene lookup returns CDR1 LNHDA and CDR2 SQIVND (reference sequence). The length of the CDR3 is 14 residues. In DNA form, the CDR3 reads TGTGCCAGTAGTATCTGGGGGAAGGAAGAGACCCAGTACTTC. Translating gives CASSIWGKEETQYF. Together with reference TRBV19 and TRBJ2-5, the CDR3 gives the full variable domain: DGGITQSPKYLFRKEGQNVTLSCEQNLNHDAMYWYRQDPGQGLRLIYYSQIVNDFQKGDIAEGYSVSREKKESFPLTVTSAQKNPTAFYLCASSIWGKEETQYFGPGTRLLVL.

Concerning this clonotype itself: The CDR3 does not end in the conserved phenylalanine or tryptophan, so this is likely a read error. This chain connects TRBV9 to TRBJ1-1; D unclear. The CDR3 is 15 amino acids. Trimming pared 4 bases from V and 3 bases from J, leaving 16 bases between. CDR1 is SGDLS, CDR2 YYNGEE, per germline. The DNA for the CDR3 is TGTGCCAGCAGCCCCCGAAGTAACGCGTACACTGAAGCTTTCCTT. Amino acids: CASSPRSNAYTEAFL.

This clonotype was recorded many times. The chain has TRBV28 and TRBJ2-7; 11 bases map to TRBD2. CDR3 length: 18 residues. With V trimmed by 4 bases and J by 0 bases, 11 bases remained unmatched. Germline V CDR1 and CDR2: MDHEN, SYDVKM. The CDR3 DNA reads TGTGCCAGCAGTTCGGTGGCTAGCGGGAGGTCTAGCTCCTACGAGCAGTACTTC. This sequence encodes CASSSVASGRSSSYEQYF.

The rearrangement links TRBV19 to TRBJ2-7, with D hard to call. Trimming left V 3 bases short and J 2 bases short, with 20 bases between. The CDR3 is made up of 17 amino acids. Germline CDR1 reads LNHDA; CDR2 reads SQIVND (reference sequence). CDR3 coding DNA: TGTGCCAGTAGTATGATGGGCGGAGCTGACCCCCCCTACGAGCAGTACTTC. Residues: CASSMMGGADPPYEQYF.

This clonotype was picked up a small number of times. This chain connects TRBV4-1 to TRBJ2-7; D possibly matches TRBD1 or TRBD2 (6 bases each). The length of the CDR3 is 14 residues. Trimming pared 1 base from V and 4 bases from J, leaving 11 bases between. In germline, CDR1 is MGHRA, CDR2 YSYEKL. Written as DNA, the CDR3 is TGCGCCAGCAGCCAAGCGGGGGCCGCATACGAGCAGTACTTC. Its translation: CASSQAGAAYEQYF.

In its sample, this clonotype was seen a few times. The V gene is TRBV28, the J gene TRBJ2-7; a weak D match, TRBD2 (6 bases). Germline CDR1 is MDHEN and CDR2 is SYDVKM. The CDR3 sequence is 13 residues long. Deletions cut 9 bases from V and 7 bases from J, with 19 bases between. CDR3 loop: CASGTRESGEQYF. The CDR3 DNA is TGTGCCAGTGGCACCCGGGAGTCGGGTGAGCAGTACTTC.

V and J are TRBV4-3 and TRBJ2-4; D could derive from TRBD1 or TRBD2 (6 bases each). Per the germline V gene, CDR1 is LGHNA and CDR2 is YSLEER. The V gene lost 1 base and the J gene lost 7 bases, with 14 bases spanning the gap. This CDR3 has 15 amino acids. For the CDR3, the DNA is TGCGCCAGCAGCCAAGTTGGTTGGGGGGCGAACATTCAGTACTTC. This sequence encodes CASSQVGWGANIQYF.

This clonotype showed up many times. The chain carries TRBV18 and TRBJ1-2; D might be TRBD1 (5 bases). In germline, CDR1 is KGHSH, CDR2 LQKENI. With 4 bases removed from V and 0 bases from J, the gap between germline ends came to 6 bases. The CDR3 is made up of 13 amino acids. CDR3 coding DNA: TGTGCCAGCTCACAAGGGGCTAACTATGGCTACACCTTC. This translates into CASSQGANYGYTF.

This clonotype was seen more than once but under ten times. V gene TRBV18 combines with J gene TRBJ2-2; 9 bases fit TRBD2. V lost 2 bases to trimming and J lost 3 bases; unmatched junction nucleotides: 7. Germline loops: CDR1 KGHSH, CDR2 LQKENI. The CDR3 runs to 17 residues. The CDR3 reads CASSPAPAGGYTGELFF. CDR3 sequence (DNA): TGTGCCAGCTCACCAGCCCCAGCGGGAGGTTACACCGGGGAGCTGTTTTTT.

V is TRBV5-5 and J is TRBJ2-5, with D possibly being TRBD2 (5 bases). Trimming cost V 0 bases and J 4 bases, with 13 bases left between them. The V gene's germline CDR1 is SGHKS and CDR2 YYEKEE (reference sequence). The CDR3 loop spans 15 amino acids. The CDR3 sequence: CASSLAEEGAETQYF. The CDR3 DNA sequence: TGTGCCAGCAGCTTGGCCGAAGAGGGTGCAGAGACCCAGTACTTC.

This clonotype was picked up a small number of times. This chain joins TRBV9 and TRBJ2-3, with D uncertain. V shed 0 bases and J shed 0 bases, with 5 bases lying between them. The CDR3 spans 14 residues. The V gene's germline CDR1 is SGDLS and CDR2 YYNGEE. The CDR3 DNA sequence: TGTGCCAGCAGCGTAGATCAGAGCACAGATACGCAGTATTTT. It translates to CASSVDQSTDTQYF.

The gene calls are TRBV20-1 and TRBJ1-5, with 7 bases aligning to TRBD1. The trim removed 1 base at V and 3 bases at J, leaving 6 bases unmatched. The V gene's germline CDR1 is DFQATT and CDR2 SNEGSKA (reference sequence). The CDR3 consists of 15 residues. As DNA, the CDR3 is TGCAGTGCTAGAGTCGCCAGGGGGAACAATCAGCCCCAGCATTTT. It is translated as CSARVARGNNQPQHF.

This clonotype was detected many times. J is TRBJ2-2 and V is TRBV12-3 or TRBV12-4, with TRBD2 matching over 13 bases. V was pared by 6 bases and J by 7 bases, with 11 bases of the junction left unmatched. The CDR3 sequence is 17 residues long. The CDR3 is CASSDGLAGEFFGELFF. CDR3 coding DNA: TGTGCCAGCAGCGACGGACTAGCGGGAGAGTTTTTCGGGGAGCTGTTTTTT.

This clonotype was counted between two and nine times. A much larger clone lies a single base off, so this may be a read error. The chain couples TRBV18 to TRBJ2-3; TRBD2 agrees at 10 bases. Germline assignment: CDR1 KGHSH and CDR2 LQKENI. The CDR3 sequence is 15 residues long. CDR3: CASSPASGSTGTQYF. The CDR3 DNA is TGTGCCAGCTCACCGGCTAGCGGGAGCACAGGTACGCAGTATTTT.

This clonotype was counted between two and nine times. The rearrangement joins TRBV12-3 or TRBV12-4 to TRBJ2-1; TRBD2 matches at 8 bases. CDR3 length: 17 amino acids. V lost 1 base to trimming and J lost 0 bases; unmatched junction nucleotides: 5. The CDR3 sequence: CASSLDERGYSYNEQFF. CDR3 sequence (DNA): TGTGCCAGCAGTTTAGACGAGCGGGGGTACTCCTACAATGAGCAGTTCTTC.